The clone carrying this T cell receptor beta chain has a handful of counts. Its antigen is not identified. With 3 bases clipped from V and 6 bases from J, the junction kept 10 bases outside the gene matches. CDR1 and CDR2 (germline): SEHNR, FQNEAQ (reference sequence). The CDR3 runs to 15 residues. This record comes from a study of radiotherapy plus CTLA-4 blockade in lung cancer. Points from the study as a whole: Blood TCR clones of tumor origin expanded after radiotherapy plus ipilimumab.

Sequenced by immunoSEQ multiplex PCR; TCRdb stores in-frame clones only, minus some. The data show some 40,000 clones, about four fifths seen once. The rearrangement links TRBV7-9 to TRBJ2-7; 8 positions match TRBD1. The sequence came from a human donor with non-small cell lung cancer that progressed on radiotherapy plus ipilimumab. The source was peripheral blood, collected from a patient treated with radiotherapy plus ipilimumab. CDR3 sequence reads: CASSLLQGARPEQYF. In DNA form, the CDR3 reads TGTGCCAGCAGCTTGCTCCAGGGGGCGCGTCCCGAGCAGTACTTC.